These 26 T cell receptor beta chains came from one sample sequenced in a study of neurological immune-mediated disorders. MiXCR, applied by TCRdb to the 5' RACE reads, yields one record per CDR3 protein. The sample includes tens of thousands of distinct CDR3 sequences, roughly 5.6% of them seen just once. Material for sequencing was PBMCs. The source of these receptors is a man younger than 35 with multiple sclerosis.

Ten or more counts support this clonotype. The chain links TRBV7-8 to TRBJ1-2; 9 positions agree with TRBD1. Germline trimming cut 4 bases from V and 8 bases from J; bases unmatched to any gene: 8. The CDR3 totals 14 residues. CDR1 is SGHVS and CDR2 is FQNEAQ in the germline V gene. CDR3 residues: CASSSRRDRVGYTF. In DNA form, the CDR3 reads TGTGCCAGCAGCTCCCGCCGGGACAGGGTCGGCTACACCTTC.

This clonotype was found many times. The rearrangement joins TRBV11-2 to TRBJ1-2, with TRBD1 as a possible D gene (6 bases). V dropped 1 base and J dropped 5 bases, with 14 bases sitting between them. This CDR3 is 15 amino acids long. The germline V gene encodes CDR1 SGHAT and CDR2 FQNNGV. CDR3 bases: TGTGCCAGCAGCTTAGGAGGCAGCCAGGGGTATGGCTACACCTTC. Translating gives CASSLGGSQGYGYTF.

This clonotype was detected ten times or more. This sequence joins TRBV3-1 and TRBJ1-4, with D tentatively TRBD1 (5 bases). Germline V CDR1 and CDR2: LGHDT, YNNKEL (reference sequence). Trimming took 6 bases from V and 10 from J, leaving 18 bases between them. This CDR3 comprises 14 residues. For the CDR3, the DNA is TGTGCCAGCAGGGAACAGGCCGTTAGGGCAAAACTGTTTTTT. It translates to CASREQAVRAKLFF.

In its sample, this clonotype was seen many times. The CDR3 loop is CSARDRPPYEQYF. In nucleotides, the CDR3 is TGCAGTGCTAGAGATAGACCCCCCTACGAGCAGTACTTC. V and J are TRBV20-1 and TRBJ2-7; D not certain. In germline, CDR1 is DFQATT, CDR2 SNEGSKA (reference sequence). CDR3 length equals 13 residues. Trimming stripped 0 bases from V and 2 bases from J, with 8 bases between.

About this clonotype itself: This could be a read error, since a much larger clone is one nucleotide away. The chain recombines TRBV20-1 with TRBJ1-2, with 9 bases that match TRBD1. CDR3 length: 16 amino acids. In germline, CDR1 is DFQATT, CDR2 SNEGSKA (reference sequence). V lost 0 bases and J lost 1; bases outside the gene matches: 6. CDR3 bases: TGCAGTGCTAGAGATACAGGACAGGGGATTAACTATGGCTACACCTTC. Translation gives CSARDTGQGINYGYTF.

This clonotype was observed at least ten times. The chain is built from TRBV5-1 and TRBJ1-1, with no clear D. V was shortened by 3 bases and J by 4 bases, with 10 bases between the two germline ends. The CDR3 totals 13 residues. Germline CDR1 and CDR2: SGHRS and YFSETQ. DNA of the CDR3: TGCGCCAGCAGCTCGCGACATGGCACTGAAGCTTTCTTT. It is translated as CASSSRHGTEAFF.

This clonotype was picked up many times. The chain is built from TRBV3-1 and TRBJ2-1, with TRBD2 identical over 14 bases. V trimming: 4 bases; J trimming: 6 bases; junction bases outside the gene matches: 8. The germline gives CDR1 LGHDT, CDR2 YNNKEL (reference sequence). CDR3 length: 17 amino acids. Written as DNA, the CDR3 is TGTGCCAGCAGCCCTCACTCAGGACTAGCGGGGGGCAATGAGCAGTTCTTC. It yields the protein CASSPHSGLAGGNEQFF.

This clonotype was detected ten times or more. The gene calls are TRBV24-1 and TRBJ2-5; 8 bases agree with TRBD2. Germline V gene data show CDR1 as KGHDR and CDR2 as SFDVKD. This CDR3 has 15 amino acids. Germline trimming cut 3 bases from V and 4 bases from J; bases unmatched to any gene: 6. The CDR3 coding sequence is TGTGCCACCAGTGATACCTCAGGACTAGCAGAGACCCAGTACTTC. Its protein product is CATSDTSGLAETQYF.

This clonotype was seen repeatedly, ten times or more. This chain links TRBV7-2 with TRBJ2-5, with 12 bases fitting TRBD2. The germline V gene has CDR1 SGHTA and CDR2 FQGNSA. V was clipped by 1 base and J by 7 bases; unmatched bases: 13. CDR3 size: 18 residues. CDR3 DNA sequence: TGTGCCAGCAGCTTAGAGGGAGCTAGCGGGAGGGGCGGGGGGACCCAGTACTTC. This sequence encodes CASSLEGASGRGGGTQYF. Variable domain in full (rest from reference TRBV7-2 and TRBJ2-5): GAGVSQSPSNKVTEKGKDVELRCDPISGHTALYWYRQSLGQGLEFLIYFQGNSAPDKSGLPSDRFSAERTGGSVSTLTIQRTQQEDSAVYLCASSLEGASGRGGGTQYFGPGTRLLVL.

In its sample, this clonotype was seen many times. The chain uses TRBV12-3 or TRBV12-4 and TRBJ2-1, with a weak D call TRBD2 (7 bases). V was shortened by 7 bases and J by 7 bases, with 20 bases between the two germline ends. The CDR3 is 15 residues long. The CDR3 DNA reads TGTGCCAGCACCAAGGGGGGGACAAGGAGTAATGAGCAGTTCTTC. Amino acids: CASTKGGTRSNEQFF.

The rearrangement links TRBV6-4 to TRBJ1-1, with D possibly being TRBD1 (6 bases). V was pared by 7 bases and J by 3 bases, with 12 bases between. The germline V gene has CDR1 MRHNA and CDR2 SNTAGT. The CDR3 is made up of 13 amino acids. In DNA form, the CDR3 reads TGTGCCAGCAAGAGACAGGCCGACACTGAAGCTTTCTTT. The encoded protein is CASKRQADTEAFF.

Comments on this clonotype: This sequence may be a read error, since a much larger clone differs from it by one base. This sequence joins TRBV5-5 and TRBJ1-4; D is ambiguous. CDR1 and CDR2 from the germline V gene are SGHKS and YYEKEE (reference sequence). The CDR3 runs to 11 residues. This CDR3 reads CASRLVTELFF. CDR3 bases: TGTGCCAGCAGATTGGTCACAGAACTGTTTTTT.

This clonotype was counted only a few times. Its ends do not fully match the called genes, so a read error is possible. The CDR3 DNA is TGTGCCAGCAGATTAGCCCTGAGTCAGTACTTC. Protein sequence: CASRLALSQYF. This sequence joins TRBV11-2 and TRBJ2-7; D is ambiguous. This CDR3 comprises 11 residues. CDR1 and CDR2 from the germline V gene are SGHAT and FQNNGV.

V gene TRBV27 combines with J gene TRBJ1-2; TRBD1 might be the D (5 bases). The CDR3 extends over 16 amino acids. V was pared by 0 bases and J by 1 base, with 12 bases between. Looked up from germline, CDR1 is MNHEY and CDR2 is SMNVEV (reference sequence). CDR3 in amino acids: CASSLSSHRRNYGYTF. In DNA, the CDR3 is TGTGCCAGCAGTTTATCTTCCCACAGGCGTAACTATGGCTACACCTTC.

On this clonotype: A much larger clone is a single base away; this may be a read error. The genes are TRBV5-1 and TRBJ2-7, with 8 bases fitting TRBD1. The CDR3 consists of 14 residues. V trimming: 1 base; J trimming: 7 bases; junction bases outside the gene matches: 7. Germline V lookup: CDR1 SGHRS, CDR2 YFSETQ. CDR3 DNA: TGCGCCAGCAGCTTGAGCAGGGGGCGGAAAGAGCAGTACTTC. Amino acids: CASSLSRGRKEQYF. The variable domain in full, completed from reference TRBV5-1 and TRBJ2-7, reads KAGVTQTPRYLIKTRGQQVTLSCSPISGHRSVSWYQQTPGQGLQFLFEYFSETQRNKGNFPGRFSGRQFSNSRSEMNVSTLELGDSALYLCASSLSRGRKEQYFGPGTRLTVT.

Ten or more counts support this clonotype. Here the CDR3 DNA reads TGTGCCAGCAGCTTCTGGGAAGGGGACACCGGGGAGCTGTTTTTT. Its translation is CASSFWEGDTGELFF. The gene calls are TRBV7-6 and TRBJ2-2, with D perhaps matching TRBD1 (5 bases). This CDR3 has 15 residues. The ends were cut back, 3 bases at V and 3 bases at J, with 11 bases in the middle. Germline CDR1 and CDR2: SGHVS and FNYEAQ.

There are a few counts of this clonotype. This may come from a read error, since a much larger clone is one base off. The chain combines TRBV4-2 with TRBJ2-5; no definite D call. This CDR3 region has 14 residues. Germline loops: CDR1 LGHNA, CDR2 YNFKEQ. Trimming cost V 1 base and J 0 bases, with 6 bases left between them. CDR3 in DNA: TGTGCCAGCAGCCAAGCAGGTAACCAAGAGACCCAGTACTTC. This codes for CASSQAGNQETQYF.

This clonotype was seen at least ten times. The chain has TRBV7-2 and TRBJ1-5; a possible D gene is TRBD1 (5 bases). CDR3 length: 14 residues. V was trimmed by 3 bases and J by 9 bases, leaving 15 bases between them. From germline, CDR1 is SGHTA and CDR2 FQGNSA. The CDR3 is CASSLGRRVGPQHF. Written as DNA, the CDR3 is TGTGCCAGCAGCTTGGGGCGCCGGGTGGGGCCCCAGCATTTT.

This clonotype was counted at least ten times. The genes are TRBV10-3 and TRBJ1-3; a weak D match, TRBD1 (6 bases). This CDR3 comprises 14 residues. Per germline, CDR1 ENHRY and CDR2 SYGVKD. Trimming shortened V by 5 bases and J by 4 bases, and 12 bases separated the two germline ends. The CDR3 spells CAISNAGAGNTIYF. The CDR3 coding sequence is TGTGCCATCAGTAACGCAGGGGCCGGAAACACCATATATTTT.

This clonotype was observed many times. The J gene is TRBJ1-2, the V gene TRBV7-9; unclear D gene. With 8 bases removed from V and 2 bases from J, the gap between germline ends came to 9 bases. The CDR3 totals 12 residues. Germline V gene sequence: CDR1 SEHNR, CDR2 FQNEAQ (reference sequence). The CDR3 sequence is CASGVGNYGYTF. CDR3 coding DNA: TGTGCCAGCGGGGTGGGCAACTATGGCTACACCTTC.

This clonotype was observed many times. The CDR3 reads CASSLNRWETQYF. The DNA for the CDR3 is TGTGCCAGCAGCCTGAACAGGTGGGAGACCCAGTACTTC. V and J are TRBV5-6 and TRBJ2-5; D is possibly TRBD1 (5 bases). This CDR3 comprises 13 residues. CDR1 and CDR2 (germline): SGHDT, YYEEEE. V lost 4 bases and J 5 bases, leaving 12 bases between the germline ends.

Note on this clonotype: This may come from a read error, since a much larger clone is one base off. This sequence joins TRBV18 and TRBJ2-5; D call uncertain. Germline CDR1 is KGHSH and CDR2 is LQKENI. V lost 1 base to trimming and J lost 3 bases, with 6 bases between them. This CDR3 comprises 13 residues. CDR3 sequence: CASSPRSKETQYF. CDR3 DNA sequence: TGTGCCAGCTCACCACGTTCCAAAGAGACCCAGTACTTC.

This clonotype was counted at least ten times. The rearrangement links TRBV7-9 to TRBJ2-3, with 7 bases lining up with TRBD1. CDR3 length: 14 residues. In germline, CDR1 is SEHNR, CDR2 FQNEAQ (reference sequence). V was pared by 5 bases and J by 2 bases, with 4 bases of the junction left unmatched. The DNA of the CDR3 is TGTGCCAGCAGCCCAGACAGGGTCACAGATACGCAGTATTTT. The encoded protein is CASSPDRVTDTQYF.

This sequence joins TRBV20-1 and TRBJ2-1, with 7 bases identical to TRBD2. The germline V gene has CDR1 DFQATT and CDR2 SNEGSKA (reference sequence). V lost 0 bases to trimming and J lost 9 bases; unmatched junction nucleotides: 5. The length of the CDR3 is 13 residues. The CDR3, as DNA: TGCAGTGCTAGAGATCGCGTAGCGGGTGAGCAGTTCTTC. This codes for CSARDRVAGEQFF.

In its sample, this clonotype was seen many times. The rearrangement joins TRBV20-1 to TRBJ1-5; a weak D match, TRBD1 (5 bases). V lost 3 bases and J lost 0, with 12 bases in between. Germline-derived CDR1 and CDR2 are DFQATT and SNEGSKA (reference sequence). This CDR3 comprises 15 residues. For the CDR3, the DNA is TGCAGTGCTAGTTGGGGGGTTTATAGCAATCAGCCCCAGCATTTT. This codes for CSASWGVYSNQPQHF.

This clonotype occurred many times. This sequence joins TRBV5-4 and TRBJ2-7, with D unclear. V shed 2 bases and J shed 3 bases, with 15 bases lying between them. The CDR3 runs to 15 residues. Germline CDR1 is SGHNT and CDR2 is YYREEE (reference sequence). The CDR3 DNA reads TGTGCCAGCAGCTTCGGACCCCCCACGAGCTACGAGCAGTACTTC. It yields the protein CASSFGPPTSYEQYF. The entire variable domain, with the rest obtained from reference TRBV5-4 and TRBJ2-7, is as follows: ETGVTQSPTHLIKTRGQQVTLRCSSQSGHNTVSWYQQALGQGPQFIFQYYREEENGRGNFPPRFSGLQFPNYSSELNVNALELDDSALYLCASSFGPPTSYEQYFGPGTRLTVT.